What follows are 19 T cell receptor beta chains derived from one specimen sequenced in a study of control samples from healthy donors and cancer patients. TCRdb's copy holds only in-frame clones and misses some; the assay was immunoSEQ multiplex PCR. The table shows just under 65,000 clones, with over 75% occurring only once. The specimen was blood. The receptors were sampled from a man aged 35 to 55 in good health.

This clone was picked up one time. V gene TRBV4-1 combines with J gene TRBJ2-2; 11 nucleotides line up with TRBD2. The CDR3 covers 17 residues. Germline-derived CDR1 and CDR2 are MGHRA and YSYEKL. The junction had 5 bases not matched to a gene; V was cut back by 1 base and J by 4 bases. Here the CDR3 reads CASSQVTSGRFTGELFF. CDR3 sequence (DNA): TGCGCCAGCAGCCAAGTAACTAGCGGGAGATTCACCGGGGAGCTGTTTTTT.

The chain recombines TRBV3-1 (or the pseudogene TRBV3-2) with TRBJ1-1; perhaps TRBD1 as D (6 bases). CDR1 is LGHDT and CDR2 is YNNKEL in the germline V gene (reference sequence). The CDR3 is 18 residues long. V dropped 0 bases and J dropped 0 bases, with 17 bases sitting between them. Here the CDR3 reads CASSQEGWTADLNTEAFF. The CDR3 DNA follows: TGTGCCAGCAGCCAAGAAGGCTGGACAGCGGATTTGAACACTGAAGCTTTCTTT.

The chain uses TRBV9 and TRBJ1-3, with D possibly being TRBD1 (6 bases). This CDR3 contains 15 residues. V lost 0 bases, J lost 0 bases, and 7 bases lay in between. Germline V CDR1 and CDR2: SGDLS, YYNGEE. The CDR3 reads CASSVAGVSGNTIYF. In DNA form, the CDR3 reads TGTGCCAGCAGCGTAGCAGGGGTCTCTGGAAACACCATATATTTT.

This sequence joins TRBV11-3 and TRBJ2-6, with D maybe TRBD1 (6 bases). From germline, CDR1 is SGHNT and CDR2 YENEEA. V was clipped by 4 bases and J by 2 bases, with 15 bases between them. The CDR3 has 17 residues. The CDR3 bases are TGTGCCAGCAGCTCGAGGGGGAGAAGCCCTGGGGCCAACGTCCTGACTTTC. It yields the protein CASSSRGRSPGANVLTF.

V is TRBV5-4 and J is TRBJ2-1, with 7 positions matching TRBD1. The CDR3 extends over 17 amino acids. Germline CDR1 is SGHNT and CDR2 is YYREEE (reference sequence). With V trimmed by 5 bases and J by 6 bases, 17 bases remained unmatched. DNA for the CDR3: TGTGCCAGCAGAGCGAATATTCCCGGGACAGAGACCAATGAGCAGTTCTTC. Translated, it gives CASRANIPGTETNEQFF.

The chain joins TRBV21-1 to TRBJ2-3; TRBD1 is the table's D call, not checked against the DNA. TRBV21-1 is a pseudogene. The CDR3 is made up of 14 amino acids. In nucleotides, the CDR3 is TGTGCCAGCAGCAAACGACAGTCCACAGATACGCAGTATTTT. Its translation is CASSKRQSTDTQYF.

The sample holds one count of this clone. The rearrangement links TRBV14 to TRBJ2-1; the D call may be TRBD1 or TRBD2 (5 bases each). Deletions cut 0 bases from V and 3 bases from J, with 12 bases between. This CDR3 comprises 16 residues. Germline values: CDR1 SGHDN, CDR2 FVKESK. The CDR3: CASSQDGTRFYNEQFF. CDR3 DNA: TGTGCCAGCAGCCAAGATGGGACGAGATTCTACAATGAGCAGTTCTTC.

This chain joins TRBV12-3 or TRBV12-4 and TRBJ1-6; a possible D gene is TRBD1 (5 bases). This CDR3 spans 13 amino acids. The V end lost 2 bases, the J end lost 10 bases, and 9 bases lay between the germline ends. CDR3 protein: CASSLQGSSPLHF. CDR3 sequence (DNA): TGTGCCAGCAGTTTACAGGGCAGCTCACCCCTCCACTTT.

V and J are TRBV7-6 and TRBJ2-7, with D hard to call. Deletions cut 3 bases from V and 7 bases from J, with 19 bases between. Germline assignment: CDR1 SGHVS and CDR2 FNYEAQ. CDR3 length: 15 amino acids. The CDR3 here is CASSFRQTGGREQYF. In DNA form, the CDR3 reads TGTGCCAGCAGCTTCCGCCAGACCGGCGGTAGGGAGCAGTACTTC.

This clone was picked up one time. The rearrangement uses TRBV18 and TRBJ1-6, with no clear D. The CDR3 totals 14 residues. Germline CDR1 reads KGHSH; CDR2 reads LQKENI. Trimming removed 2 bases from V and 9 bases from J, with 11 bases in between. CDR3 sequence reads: CASSPDRAGSPLHF. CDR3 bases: TGTGCCAGCTCACCAGACCGGGCGGGTTCACCCCTCCACTTT.

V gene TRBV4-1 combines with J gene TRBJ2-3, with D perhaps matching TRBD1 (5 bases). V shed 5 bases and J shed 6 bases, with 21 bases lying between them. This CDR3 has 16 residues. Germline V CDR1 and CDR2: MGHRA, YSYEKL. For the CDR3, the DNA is TGCGCCAGCAGCTCTCGGACCAGGGATGTCACGGATACGCAGTATTTT. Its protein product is CASSSRTRDVTDTQYF.

DNA of the CDR3: TGTGCCAGCAGCGTAGGGACTAGCGAGTTAACAGATACGCAGTATTTT. Its protein product is CASSVGTSELTDTQYF. This chain links TRBV9 with TRBJ2-3; 9 bases agree with TRBD2. The CDR3 is 16 residues long. V lost 0 bases, J lost 3 bases, and 5 bases stayed unmatched. The V gene's germline CDR1 is SGDLS and CDR2 YYNGEE. The full variable domain, with the rest looked up from reference TRBV9 and TRBJ2-3, is DSGVTQTPKHLITATGQRVTLRCSPRSGDLSVYWYQQSLDQGLQFLIQYYNGEERAKGNILERFSAQQFPDLHSELNLSSLELGDSALYFCASSVGTSELTDTQYFGPGTRLTVL.

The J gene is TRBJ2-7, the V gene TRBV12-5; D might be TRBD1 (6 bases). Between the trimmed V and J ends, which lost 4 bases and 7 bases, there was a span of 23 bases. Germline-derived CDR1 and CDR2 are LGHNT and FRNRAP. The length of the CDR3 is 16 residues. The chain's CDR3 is CASGSHLGGLVLEQYF. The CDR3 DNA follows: TGTGCTAGTGGTTCCCACCTTGGGGGCCTAGTTTTAGAGCAGTACTTC.

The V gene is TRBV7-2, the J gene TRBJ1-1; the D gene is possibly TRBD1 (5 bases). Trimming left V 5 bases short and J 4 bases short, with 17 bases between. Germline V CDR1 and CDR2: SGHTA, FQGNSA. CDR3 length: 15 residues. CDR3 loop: CASSGAYAQGTEAFF. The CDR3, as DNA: TGTGCCAGCAGCGGCGCCTATGCCCAGGGCACTGAAGCTTTCTTT.

The chain's CDR3 is CASSLDGYGYTF. The CDR3, as DNA: TGCGCCAGCAGCTTGGACGGCTATGGCTACACCTTC. This rearrangement joins TRBV5-1 to TRBJ1-2; D not resolved. This CDR3 contains 12 residues. Germline CDR1 SGHRS, CDR2 YFSETQ. The V end lost 0 bases, the J end lost 4 bases, and 4 bases lay between the germline ends. The whole variable domain, filled in from reference TRBV5-1 and TRBJ1-2, reads KAGVTQTPRYLIKTRGQQVTLSCSPISGHRSVSWYQQTPGQGLQFLFEYFSETQRNKGNFPGRFSGRQFSNSRSEMNVSTLELGDSALYLCASSLDGYGYTFGSGTRLTVV.

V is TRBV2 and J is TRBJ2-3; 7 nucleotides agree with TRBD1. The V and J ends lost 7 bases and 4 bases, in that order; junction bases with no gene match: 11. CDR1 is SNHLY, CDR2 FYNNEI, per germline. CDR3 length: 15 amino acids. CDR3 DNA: TGTGCCAGCAAAAAAAGAGGGGGCGAAGCAGATACGCAGTATTTT. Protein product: CASKKRGGEADTQYF.

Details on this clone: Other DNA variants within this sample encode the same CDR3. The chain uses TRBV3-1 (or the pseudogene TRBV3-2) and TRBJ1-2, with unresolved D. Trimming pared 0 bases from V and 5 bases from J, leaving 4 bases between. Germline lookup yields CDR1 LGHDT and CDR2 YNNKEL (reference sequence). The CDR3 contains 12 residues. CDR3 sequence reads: CASSQDNYGYTF. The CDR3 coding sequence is TGTGCCAGCAGCCAAGATAATTATGGCTACACCTTC.

The CDR3 nucleotides are TGTGCCAGCAGCCTCTACACTCAGGGTAACTCACCCCTCCACTTT. Amino acids: CASSLYTQGNSPLHF. This rearrangement joins TRBV5-6 to TRBJ1-6; tentatively, D is TRBD1 (5 bases). Trimming removed 4 bases at V and 10 bases at J, with 18 bases between. The CDR3 has 15 residues. Per germline, CDR1 SGHDT and CDR2 YYEEEE.

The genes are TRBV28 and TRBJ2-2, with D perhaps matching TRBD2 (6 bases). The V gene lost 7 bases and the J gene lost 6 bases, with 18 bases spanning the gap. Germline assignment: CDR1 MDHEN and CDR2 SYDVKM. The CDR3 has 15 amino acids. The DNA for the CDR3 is TGTGCCAGCAAAGGGTTCGGGAGTAGCGCCGGGGAGCTGTTTTTT. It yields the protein CASKGFGSSAGELFF.